One and the same sample provided the 10 T cell receptor beta chains below, sequenced in a study of neurological immune-mediated disorders. TCRdb passed the 5' RACE reads through MiXCR, listing each CDR3 protein once. The table lists 48,000 or so distinct CDR3 sequences, about a tenth of them singletons. Sequencing input: PBMCs. Receptors were obtained from a woman between 40 and 55 years old with HTLV-1-associated myelopathy (HAM/TSP).

This clonotype showed up many times. This chain joins TRBV9 and TRBJ1-6; 7 bases agree with TRBD1. The CDR3 loop spans 15 amino acids. The J segment lost 0 bases and the V segment lost 3 bases, leaving 0 bases of the junction unmatched. Germline V gives CDR1 SGDLS, CDR2 YYNGEE. The DNA for the CDR3 is TGTGCCAGCAGCGCAGGGGGCTCCTATAATTCACCCCTCCACTTT. Translation gives CASSAGGSYNSPLHF. Full variable domain (missing parts from reference TRBV9 and TRBJ1-6): DSGVTQTPKHLITATGQRVTLRCSPRSGDLSVYWYQQSLDQGLQFLIQYYNGEERAKGNILERFSAQQFPDLHSELNLSSLELGDSALYFCASSAGGSYNSPLHFGNGTRLTVT.

There are many counts of this clonotype. The gene calls are TRBV7-9 and TRBJ2-7; no reliable D call. CDR1 is SEHNR and CDR2 is FQNEAQ in the germline V gene (reference sequence). This CDR3 is built from 13 residues. V lost 1 base to trimming and J lost 2 bases, with 6 bases between them. The CDR3 DNA sequence: TGTGCCAGCAGCTTAGGTGCCCCCTACGAGCAGTACTTC. The encoded protein is CASSLGAPYEQYF.

This clonotype was recorded at least ten times. V usage is TRBV6-1 and J usage is TRBJ1-2; D is perhaps TRBD1 (5 bases). CDR1 is MNHNS and CDR2 is SASEGT in the germline V gene. V was trimmed by 0 bases and J by 8 bases, leaving 13 bases between them. The CDR3 contains 14 residues. This CDR3 is CASSEARGSEGYTF. The DNA of the CDR3 is TGTGCCAGCAGTGAAGCGAGGGGTAGTGAAGGCTACACCTTC.

This clonotype was detected ten times or more. The chain recombines TRBV15 with TRBJ2-7, with D tentatively TRBD1 (5 bases). The CDR3 covers 14 residues. Germline V gives CDR1 LNHNV, CDR2 YYDKDF (reference sequence). V lost 4 bases to trimming and J lost 6 bases, with 16 bases between them. The CDR3 sequence is CATSKVDSAGEQYF. The DNA of the CDR3 is TGTGCCACCAGCAAAGTCGACAGCGCTGGCGAGCAGTACTTC.

This clonotype was observed at least ten times. This chain joins TRBV20-1 and TRBJ2-1; 14 nucleotides align to TRBD2. The CDR3 runs 15 residues. Germline CDR1 and CDR2: DFQATT and SNEGSKA (reference sequence). V shed 4 bases and J 5 bases; nucleotides not matched to a gene: 4. The CDR3 coding sequence is TGCAGTGCTATGACTAGCGGGGGGGCACACAATGAGCAGTTCTTC. Amino acid sequence: CSAMTSGGAHNEQFF.

This clonotype was seen repeatedly, ten times or more. This sequence joins TRBV7-9 and TRBJ1-3; D not certain. V lost 2 bases to trimming and J lost 4 bases, with 9 bases between them. The CDR3 sequence is 14 residues long. Germline assignment: CDR1 SEHNR and CDR2 FQNEAQ (reference sequence). This chain's CDR3 is CASSLLQGGNTIYF. For the CDR3, the DNA is TGTGCCAGCAGCTTATTACAAGGGGGAAACACCATATATTTT.

Concerning this clonotype itself: A much larger clone lies one base from this, so it may be a read error. The chain combines TRBV6-2 or TRBV6-3 with TRBJ2-7; the D call may be TRBD1 or TRBD2 (6 bases each). V lost 7 bases and J lost 3, with 16 bases in between. This CDR3 spans 14 amino acids. CDR1 and CDR2 from the germline V gene are MNHEY and SVGEGT. The CDR3 reads CASIEGGFLYEQYF. In DNA, the CDR3 is TGTGCCAGCATAGAGGGGGGCTTCCTCTACGAGCAGTACTTC.

This clonotype was observed many times. The chain is built from TRBV28 and TRBJ1-2, with TRBD1 identical over 7 bases. Germline V gene lookup returns CDR1 MDHEN and CDR2 SYDVKM. Losses at the gene ends were 3 bases for V and 6 bases for J; bases not matched to a gene: 10. This CDR3 has 15 amino acids. DNA for the CDR3: TGTGCCAGCAGTTTGCAGGGGGACACCGGGGATGGCTACACCTTC. This gives the protein CASSLQGDTGDGYTF.

This clonotype has at least ten counts. This sequence joins TRBV5-1 and TRBJ1-1; unclear D gene. V shed 5 bases and J shed 0 bases, with 11 bases lying between them. This CDR3 contains 14 residues. CDR1 and CDR2 from the germline V gene are SGHRS and YFSETQ. In nucleotides, the CDR3 is TGCGCCAGCAGAAGCTCAAATTTGAACACTGAAGCTTTCTTT. Encoded protein: CASRSSNLNTEAFF.

The table lists this clonotype with many counts. The chain is built from TRBV5-1 and TRBJ2-1; TRBD2 matches 7 bases. The CDR3 has 14 residues. Trimming took 3 bases from V and 10 from J; bases not matched to a gene: 10. The germline V gene has CDR1 SGHRS and CDR2 YFSETQ. The DNA for the CDR3 is TGCGCCAGCAGCTCCCCCCCGCCGGGACTAGAGCAGTTCTTC. Translating it yields CASSSPPPGLEQFF.